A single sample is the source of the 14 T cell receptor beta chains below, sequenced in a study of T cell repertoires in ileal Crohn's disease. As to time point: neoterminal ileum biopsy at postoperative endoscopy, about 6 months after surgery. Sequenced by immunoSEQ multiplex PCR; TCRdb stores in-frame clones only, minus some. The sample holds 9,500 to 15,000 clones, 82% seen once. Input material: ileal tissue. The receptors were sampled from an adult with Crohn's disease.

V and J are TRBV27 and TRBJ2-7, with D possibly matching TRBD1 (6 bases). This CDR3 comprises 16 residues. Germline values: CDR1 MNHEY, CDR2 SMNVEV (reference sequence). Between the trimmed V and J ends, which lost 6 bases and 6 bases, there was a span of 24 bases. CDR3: CASRRDPGDLGFEQYF. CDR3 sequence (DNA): TGTGCCAGCAGGAGAGATCCAGGGGACCTCGGCTTCGAGCAGTACTTC.

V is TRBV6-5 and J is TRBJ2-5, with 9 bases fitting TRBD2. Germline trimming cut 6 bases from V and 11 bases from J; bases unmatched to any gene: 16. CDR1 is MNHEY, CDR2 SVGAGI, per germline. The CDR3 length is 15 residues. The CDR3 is CASRTERGDPYAQYF. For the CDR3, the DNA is TGTGCCAGCAGGACCGAGCGGGGGGATCCCTACGCGCAGTACTTC.

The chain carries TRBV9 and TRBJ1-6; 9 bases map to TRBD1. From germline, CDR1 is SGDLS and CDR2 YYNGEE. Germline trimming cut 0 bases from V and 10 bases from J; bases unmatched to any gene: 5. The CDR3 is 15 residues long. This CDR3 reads CASSVVGQGASPLHF. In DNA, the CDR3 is TGTGCCAGCAGCGTAGTGGGACAGGGAGCCTCACCCCTCCACTTT. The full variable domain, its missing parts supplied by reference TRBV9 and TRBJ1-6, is DSGVTQTPKHLITATGQRVTLRCSPRSGDLSVYWYQQSLDQGLQFLIQYYNGEERAKGNILERFSAQQFPDLHSELNLSSLELGDSALYFCASSVVGQGASPLHFGNGTRLTVT.

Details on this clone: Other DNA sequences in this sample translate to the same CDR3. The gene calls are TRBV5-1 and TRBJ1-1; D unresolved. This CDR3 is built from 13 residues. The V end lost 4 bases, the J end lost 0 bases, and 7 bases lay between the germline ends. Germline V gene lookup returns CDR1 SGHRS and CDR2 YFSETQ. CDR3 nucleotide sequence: TGCGCCAGCAGCCCTGTATTGAACACTGAAGCTTTCTTT. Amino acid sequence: CASSPVLNTEAFF.

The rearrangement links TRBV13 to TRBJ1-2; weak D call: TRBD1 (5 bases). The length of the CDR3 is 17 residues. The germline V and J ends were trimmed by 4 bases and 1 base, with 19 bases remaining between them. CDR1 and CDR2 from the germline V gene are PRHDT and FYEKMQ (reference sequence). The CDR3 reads CASSSRRTPTYNYGYTF. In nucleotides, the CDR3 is TGTGCCAGCAGCTCCCGCCGGACACCGACGTATAACTATGGCTACACCTTC.

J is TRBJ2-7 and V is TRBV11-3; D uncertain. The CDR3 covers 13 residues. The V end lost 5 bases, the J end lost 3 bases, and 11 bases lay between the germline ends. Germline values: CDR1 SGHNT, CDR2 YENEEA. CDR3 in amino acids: CASSQSHLYEQYF. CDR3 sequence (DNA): TGTGCCAGCAGCCAGTCCCATCTCTACGAGCAGTACTTC.

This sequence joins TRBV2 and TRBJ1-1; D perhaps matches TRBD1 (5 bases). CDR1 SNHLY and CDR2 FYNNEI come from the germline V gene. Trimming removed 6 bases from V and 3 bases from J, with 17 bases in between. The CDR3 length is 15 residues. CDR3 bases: TGTGCCAGCAGGAGACAGTCTTCGTGGGACACTGAAGCTTTCTTT. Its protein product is CASRRQSSWDTEAFF.

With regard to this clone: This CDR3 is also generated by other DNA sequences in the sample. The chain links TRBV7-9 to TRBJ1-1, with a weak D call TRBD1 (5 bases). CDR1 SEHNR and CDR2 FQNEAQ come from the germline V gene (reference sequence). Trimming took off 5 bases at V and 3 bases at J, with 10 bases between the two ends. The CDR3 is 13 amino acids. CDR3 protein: CASSPSRDTEAFF. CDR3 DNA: TGTGCCAGCAGCCCAAGCAGGGACACTGAAGCTTTCTTT.

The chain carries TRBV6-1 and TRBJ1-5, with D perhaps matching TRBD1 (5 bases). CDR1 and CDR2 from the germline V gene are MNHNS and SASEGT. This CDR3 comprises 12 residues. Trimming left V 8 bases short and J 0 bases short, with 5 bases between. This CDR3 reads CASQGSNQPQHF. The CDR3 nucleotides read TGTGCCAGCCAGGGTAGCAATCAGCCCCAGCATTTT.

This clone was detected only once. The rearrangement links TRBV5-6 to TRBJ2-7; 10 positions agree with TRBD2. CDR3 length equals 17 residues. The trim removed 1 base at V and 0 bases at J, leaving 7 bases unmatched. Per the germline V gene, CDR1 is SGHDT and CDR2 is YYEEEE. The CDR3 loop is CASSLFRLAGSSYEQYF. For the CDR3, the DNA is TGTGCCAGCAGCTTGTTCCGACTAGCGGGTAGCTCCTACGAGCAGTACTTC. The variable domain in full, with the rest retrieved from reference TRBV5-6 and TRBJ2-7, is DAGVTQSPTHLIKTRGQQVTLRCSPKSGHDTVSWYQQALGQGPQFIFQYYEEEERQRGNFPDRFSGHQFPNYSSELNVNALLLGDSALYLCASSLFRLAGSSYEQYFGPGTRLTVT.

Written as DNA, the CDR3 is TGTGCCAGCAGCGTAGTTGGGGGGTCCGGGGAGCTGTTTTTT. Translating it yields CASSVVGGSGELFF. The chain employs TRBV9 and TRBJ2-2; D possibly corresponds to TRBD2 (6 bases). The germline V gene has CDR1 SGDLS and CDR2 YYNGEE. The V and J ends lost 0 bases and 6 bases respectively, with 9 bases between them. This CDR3 has 14 amino acids.

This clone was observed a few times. The CDR3 spells CASSQGTGGDTQYF. The CDR3 DNA reads TGTGCCAGCTCCCAAGGGACAGGGGGAGATACGCAGTATTTT. This chain links TRBV18 with TRBJ2-3, with 11 bases that match TRBD1. With V trimmed by 6 bases and J by 5 bases, 4 bases remained unmatched. Germline loops: CDR1 KGHSH, CDR2 LQKENI. The CDR3 covers 14 residues.

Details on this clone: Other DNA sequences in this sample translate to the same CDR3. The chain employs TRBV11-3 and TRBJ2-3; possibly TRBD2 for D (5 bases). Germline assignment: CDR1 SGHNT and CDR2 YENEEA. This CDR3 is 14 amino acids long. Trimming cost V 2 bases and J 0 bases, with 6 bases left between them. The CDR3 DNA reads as TGTGCCAGCAGCTTAACGGGAAGCACAGATACGCAGTATTTT. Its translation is CASSLTGSTDTQYF.

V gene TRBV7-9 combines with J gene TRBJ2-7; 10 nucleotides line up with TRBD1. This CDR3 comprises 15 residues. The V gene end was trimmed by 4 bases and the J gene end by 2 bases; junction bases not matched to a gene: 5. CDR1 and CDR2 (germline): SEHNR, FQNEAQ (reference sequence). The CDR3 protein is CASSSPDRGAYEQYF. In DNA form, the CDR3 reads TGTGCCAGCAGCTCTCCGGACAGGGGGGCCTACGAGCAGTACTTC. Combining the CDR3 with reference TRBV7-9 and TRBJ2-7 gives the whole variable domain DTGVSQNPRHKITKRGQNVTFRCDPISEHNRLYWYRQTLGQGPEFLTYFQNEAQLEKSRLLSDRFSAERPKGSFSTLEIQRTEQGDSAMYLCASSSPDRGAYEQYFGPGTRLTVT.